What follows is one T cell receptor beta chain and its context. Antigen: not known. The sample belongs to a study of vaccination effects on CD4 cells after COVID-19. Study at large: Before sequencing took place, the ViraFEST assay used viral peptide pools to expand antigen-specific CD4+ T cells. Study-wide findings and caveats: After vaccination, at late timepoints, clones induced by infection and by vaccine contracted markedly.

Here immunoSEQ multiplex PCR was the method, and the copy in TCRdb shows in-frame clones only, minus some. The repertoire holds about 57,000 clones, with 78% as singletons. Germline assignment: CDR1 MNHNS and CDR2 SASEGT. The CDR3 is 17 amino acids. J gave up 0 bases and V 3 bases, and 7 bases lay outside the gene matches. Following a roughly 11-day culture, CD4+ T cells were purified. Every participant took two doses of the BNT162b2 or mRNA-1273 vaccine. Each vaccine recipient was nucleocapsid antibody negative and had no prior SARS-CoV-2 infection. Cultures had half their medium replaced with IL-2 medium on days 3 and 7.

This material consisted of CD4+ T cells from PBMCs cultured without peptide, taken after COVID-19 vaccination. This clonotype was sampled from a human donor who received a COVID-19 vaccine. V gene TRBV6-1 combines with J gene TRBJ2-3; 9 nucleotides align to TRBD2. CDR3 residues: CASSEVASGTSTDTQYF. CDR3 coding DNA: TGTGCCAGCAGTGAGGTGGCTAGCGGGACCAGCACAGATACGCAGTATTTT.